This is a list of T cell receptor beta chains from one sample in a study of blood T cell repertoires in COVID-19. TCRdb's copy holds only in-frame clones and misses some; the assay was immunoSEQ multiplex PCR. The sample yields about 410,000 clones, around 89% seen once. Sequenced material: peripheral blood. The receptors come from a woman in her forties with COVID-19, enrolled during active disease. CDR3s include the opening cysteine and the closing phenylalanine or tryptophan. Fields, in order: D gene, J gene, clone size, V gene, CDR3 DNA, CDR3 protein. The D gene is left open where the match is weak. Size tells how often a clone was seen (once, few, many) or the class of an expanded clone, and some rows leave it out.

>-|TRBJ1-2|-|TRBV3-1/TRBV3-2
TGTGCCAGCAGGAGGACTTCGGCTAACTATGGCTACACCTTC
CASRRTSANYGYTF
>-|TRBJ1-2|-|TRBV6-6
TGTGCCACTACTTTTTATGTACAGGTGGAGGGCTACACCTTC
CATTFYVQVEGYTF
>TRBD1|TRBJ2-1|-|TRBV28
TGTGCCAGCAGTTTATCTTCCGGGACAGGGAATGAGCAGTTCTTC
CASSLSSGTGNEQFF
>TRBD1|TRBJ2-2|-|TRBV19
TGTGCCAGTAGACGCCCAGGGGGAGCCGGGGAGCTGTTTTTT
CASRRPGGAGELFF
>-|TRBJ1-5|-|TRBV19
TGTGCCAGTAGTTTAAGGGGACATGGAGGCAATCAGCCCCAGCATTTT
CASSLRGHGGNQPQHF
>-|TRBJ1-1|few|TRBV7-2
TGTGCCAGCCTGAGGTTCACTGAAGCTTTCTTT
CASLRFTEAFF
>TRBD1|TRBJ2-7|-|TRBV27
TGTGCCAGCAGGGCCAGGGGGCGTCAGGACGAGCAGTACTTC
CASRARGRQDEQYF
>-|TRBJ1-1|-|TRBV5-4
TGTGCCAGCAGTGTACAGGGCCGGGGGAACACTGAAGCTTTCTTT
CASSVQGRGNTEAFF
>-|TRBJ1-2|-|TRBV28
TGTGCCAGCAGGGGGCTGGCTGGAAGGGGCTACACCTTC
CASRGLAGRGYTF
>-|TRBJ1-6|once|TRBV6-1
TGTGCCAGCAGTGTATCCCCTACCACGTTTAATTCACCCCTCCACTTT
CASSVSPTTFNSPLHF
>TRBD1|TRBJ1-5|-|TRBV3-1/TRBV3-2
TGTGCCAGCAGCCAAGATATAGGGGGCGAAAGGCATTTT
CASSQDIGGERHF
>TRBD1|TRBJ2-3|-|TRBV7-6
TGTGCCAGCAGCCTCGGGCGACAGGGAGTGGGAGATACGCAGTATTTT
CASSLGRQGVGDTQYF
>TRBD1|TRBJ2-5|-|TRBV6-5
TGTGCCAGCAGTTACAAACAGGGGGTAGCAGAGACCCAGTACTTC
CASSYKQGVAETQYF
>-|TRBJ2-7|-|TRBV6-2/TRBV6-3
TGTGCCAGCAGTCCATTTGTGACAGGCTACGAGCAGTACTTC
CASSPFVTGYEQYF
>-|TRBJ1-5|-|TRBV28
TGTGCCAGCAGTTTATTGGGGGAGGGTTATTATCAGCCCCAGCATTTT
CASSLLGEGYYQPQHF